The rows below give T cell receptor beta chains drawn from one sample of a study of blood T cell repertoires in COVID-19. Here immunoSEQ multiplex PCR was the method, and the copy in TCRdb shows in-frame clones only, minus some. The table shows roughly 46,000 clones, with around 90% occurring only once. The sequenced material came from peripheral blood. Source of these receptors: a man in his fifties or sixties with active COVID-19. The CDR3 runs from the conserved cysteine through the conserved F or W. D genes are given only for firm matches. Clone size is not always given. Where it is, it says once, few, many or a class for expanded clones.

>TRBJ1-4|TRBV2|NA|NA
TGTGCCAGCAGAAACCCAGCAACTAATGAAAAACTGTTTTTT
CASRNPATNEKLFF
>TRBJ1-4|TRBV19|NA|NA
TGTGCCAGTAGTCGACTGACCGAGGCAACTAATGAAAAACTGTTTTTT
CASSRLTEATNEKLFF
>TRBJ2-7|TRBV27|once|NA
TGTGCCAGCAGTTTCTTTGGGACTCGACAGTACTTC
CASSFFGTRQYF
>TRBJ2-5|TRBV6-2/TRBV6-3|NA|TRBD2
TGTGCCAGCAGTTACGGTCTTGGAGGCGGGAGGCCGCAAGAGACCCAGTACTTC
CASSYGLGGGRPQETQYF
>TRBJ2-1|TRBV28|NA|NA
TGTGCCAGCAGACTCCCCGGGTTTGAGCAGTTCTTC
CASRLPGFEQFF
>TRBJ2-1|TRBV5-1|NA|TRBD2
TGCGCCAGCAGCTTGGGGACTAGCGGAAGCTCCTACAATGAGCAGTTCTTC
CASSLGTSGSSYNEQFF
>TRBJ1-3|TRBV28|NA|NA
TGTGCCAGCAGTTTCGGGGGTGAGGTTATTAGGCGCGGAAACACCATATATTTT
CASSFGGEVIRRGNTIYF
>TRBJ1-6|TRBV18|NA|NA
TGTGCCAGCTCACCTGAGGCGGTAGAGAATTCACCCCTCCACTTT
CASSPEAVENSPLHF
>TRBJ1-1|TRBV10-3|NA|NA
TGTGCCATCAGTGGTGGACAGACGAACACTGAAGCTTTCTTT
CAISGGQTNTEAFF
>TRBJ1-4|TRBV15|NA|NA
TGTGCCACCAGCCCTCCGGAAGACAAGGCTAATGAAAAACTGTTTTTT
CATSPPEDKANEKLFF
>TRBJ1-6|TRBV11-2|NA|NA
TGTGCCAGCAGTCCTATCAGGGGAAGAGGGAATTCACCCCTCCACTTT
CASSPIRGRGNSPLHF
>TRBJ2-2|TRBV14|once|NA
TGTGCCAGCAGCCAAGTGGTCTACCCGAACACCGGGGAGCTGTTTTTT
CASSQVVYPNTGELFF
>TRBJ1-2|TRBV7-8|NA|TRBD1
TGTGCCAGCAGCTTAAGTAAGGGACAGGGTTATGGCTACACCTTC
CASSLSKGQGYGYTF
>TRBJ1-4|TRBV5-4|NA|NA
TGTGCCAGCAGCTCACCTGGGACTCCCTCGGGTGAAAAACTGTTTTTT
CASSSPGTPSGEKLFF
>TRBJ1-1|TRBV7-8|NA|TRBD1
TGTGCCAGCCGACTGGGACAGGCTAATGAAGCTTTCTTT
CASRLGQANEAFF
>TRBJ1-1|TRBV4-1|NA|NA
TGCGCCAGCAGCCAAGTACGAGGGACTGAAGCTTTCTTT
CASSQVRGTEAFF
>TRBJ2-1|TRBV6-4|NA|TRBD2
TGTGCCAGCAGTGACTGGACTAGCGGGAGTAGGCATGAGCAGTTCTTC
CASSDWTSGSRHEQFF
>TRBJ2-2|TRBV27|NA|NA
TGTGCCAGCAGTTCAGCCCGCGTCACAGGTCACACCGGGGAGCTGTTTTTT
CASSSARVTGHTGELFF
>TRBJ1-4|TRBV15|NA|NA
TGTGCCACCACACTCCGATACGCAACTAATGAAAAACTGTTTTTT
CATTLRYATNEKLFF
>TRBJ2-2|TRBV10-3|NA|TRBD1
TGTGCCATCAGTGAGCAAGACAGGGGGCGGGGGGAGCTGTTTTTT
CAISEQDRGRGELFF
>TRBJ1-5|TRBV3-1/TRBV3-2|NA|NA
TGTGCCAGCAGCCAAGATGGGGCCCAGCCCCAGCATTTT
CASSQDGAQPQHF
>TRBJ2-7|TRBV7-6|NA|TRBD2
TGTGCCAGCAGCTTAAACCCTTCCGGGAGGGCCCTCGGCGAGCAGTACTTC
CASSLNPSGRALGEQYF
>TRBJ2-3|TRBV5-4|NA|NA
TGTGCCAGCAGCTTGGACAGATATAGCACAGATACGCAGTATTTT
CASSLDRYSTDTQYF
>TRBJ1-3|TRBV5-6|NA|NA
TGTGCCAGCAGCTTAGGCAGTACTAACTCTGGAAACACCATATATTTT
CASSLGSTNSGNTIYF
>TRBJ2-5|TRBV5-1|NA|NA
TGCGCCAGCAGCTTGACTAGCCAAGAGACCCAGTACTTC
CASSLTSQETQYF
>TRBJ1-1|TRBV5-8|NA|TRBD1
TGTGCCAGCAGCCGGACAGGGGTTGACACTGAAGCTTTCTTT
CASSRTGVDTEAFF
>TRBJ2-3|TRBV7-9|NA|TRBD2
TGTGCCAGCAGCTTAATGCGGGGACTAGAGTTGAATACGCAGTATTTT
CASSLMRGLELNTQYF
>TRBJ2-5|TRBV5-1|NA|NA
TGCGCCAGCAGCCCCGGGTACCAAGAGACCCAGTACTTC
CASSPGYQETQYF
>TRBJ1-2|TRBV7-8|NA|TRBD1
TGTGCCAGCAGCCCGAGGACAGGGGAGGCCTATGGCTACACCTTC
CASSPRTGEAYGYTF
>TRBJ2-2|TRBV28|NA|NA
TGTGCCAGCAGGCAACGCCAGGTTACCGGGGAGCTGTTTTTT
CASRQRQVTGELFF
>TRBJ2-3|TRBV10-3|NA|NA
TGTGCCTCGTCTCCGCGAGACACAGATACGCAGTATTTT
CASSPRDTDTQYF
>TRBJ1-1|TRBV28|NA|TRBD1
TGTGCCAGCAGTTCCCCCGGGACAGGGAAGGTAGAAGCTTTCTTT
CASSSPGTGKVEAFF
>TRBJ2-2|TRBV7-6|NA|NA
TGTGCCAGCAGCTTAACGGACAGCAACACCGGGGAGCTGTTTTTT
CASSLTDSNTGELFF
>TRBJ2-2|TRBV6-1|once|NA
TGTGCCAGCAGTGAATCGACCGGGGTTGTCGGGGAGCTGTTTTTT
CASSESTGVVGELFF
>TRBJ2-7|TRBV9|NA|TRBD2
TGTGCCAGCAGCCTCGCCGGGGGGAGCTCCTACGAGCAGTACTTC
CASSLAGGSSYEQYF
>TRBJ1-6|TRBV4-3|NA|NA
TGCGCCAGCAGCCAAGGCAGGACAGCATATAATTCACCCCTCCACTTT
CASSQGRTAYNSPLHF
>TRBJ1-4|TRBV29-1|NA|NA
TGCAGCGTTGATCGGGGGGACGGGGAAAAACTGTTTTTT
CSVDRGDGEKLFF
>TRBJ2-5|TRBV6-5|NA|TRBD1
TGTGCCAGCCGGGACAGGGGGCAAGAGACCCAGTACTTC
CASRDRGQETQYF
>TRBJ2-3|TRBV5-1|NA|TRBD1
TGCGCCAGCAGCCCGGGACAGGGGTACACAGATACGCAGTATTTT
CASSPGQGYTDTQYF
>TRBJ1-1|TRBV7-9|few|TRBD1
TGTGCCAGCAGCACGCGGACAGGGGGCTTGCAATGGAACACTGAAGCTTTCTTT
CASSTRTGGLQWNTEAFF
>TRBJ2-7|TRBV18|NA|NA
TGTGCCAGCTCACCATTGGGAGCCGTAAGCTCCTACGAGCAGTACTTC
CASSPLGAVSSYEQYF
>TRBJ2-5|TRBV5-1|NA|TRBD2
TGCGCCAGCAGCTTTAGCGGGGCCCAAGAGACCCAGTACTTC
CASSFSGAQETQYF
>TRBJ1-3|TRBV6-5|NA|NA
TGTGCCACCCACTTAGGAGGCCATGGAAACACCATATATTTT
CATHLGGHGNTIYF
>TRBJ2-3|TRBV10-2|NA|TRBD1
TGCGCCAGCAGTGAGTGGACAGGAGCGGACACAGATACGCAGTATTTT
CASSEWTGADTDTQYF
>TRBJ2-7|TRBV7-2|NA|NA
TGTGCCAGCGCGGTCTCAACCCTATACGAGCAGTACTTC
CASAVSTLYEQYF
>TRBJ1-5|TRBV3-1/TRBV3-2|NA|NA
TGTGCCAGCAGCCAAGACGTAACAGGGCAGCCCCAGCATTTT
CASSQDVTGQPQHF
>TRBJ2-5|TRBV5-4|NA|TRBD2
TGTGCCAGCAGCTTGATGTCTAGCGGGAGAGGAGAGACCCAGTACTTC
CASSLMSSGRGETQYF
>TRBJ2-1|TRBV7-2|NA|TRBD2
TGTGCCAGCAGCTTCGGGGGGACTAGCGGAAACAATGAGCAGTTCTTC
CASSFGGTSGNNEQFF
>TRBJ2-7|TRBV28|NA|NA
TGTGCCAGCAGTTTATGGTATGGGGGGTCCTACGAGCAGTACTTC
CASSLWYGGSYEQYF
>TRBJ1-2|TRBV4-3|NA|NA
TGCGCCAGCAGCCAAGAGTCAGGGTATAACTATGGCTACACCTTC
CASSQESGYNYGYTF
>TRBJ1-2|TRBV12-2|NA|NA
TGTGCAAGTCGCTTATGTCAACGGGAAATACCCGAGGGATCGGGGAACTATGGCTACACCTTC
CASRLCQREIPEGSGNYGYTF
>TRBJ2-1|TRBV9|NA|TRBD2
TGTGCCAGCAGCCCCGGGACAGTCTCTACTAGCGGGGCCTACAATGAGCAGTTCTTC
CASSPGTVSTSGAYNEQFF
>TRBJ2-7|TRBV28|once|TRBD2
TGTGCCAGCGCTCCTAGCGGGAGTTCCTACGAGCAGTACTTC
CASAPSGSSYEQYF